This T cell receptor beta chain derives from a study of somatic mutations in cytotoxic T cells in rheumatoid arthritis. TCRdb's table, derived via immunoSEQ multiplex PCR, lists solely in-frame clones and lacks some. The data show 15,000 to 20,000 clones, more than 65% seen once. Only one count was recorded for this clone. Looked up from germline, CDR1 is LGHNA and CDR2 is YNFKEQ. V lost 5 bases and J lost 2; bases outside the gene matches: 15. The CDR3 spans 18 residues. Sequences were obtained from CD8+ T cells sorted from blood. The sequence derives from a woman aged 50 to 65 in good health. The genes are TRBV4-2 and TRBJ2-7; 10 bases align to TRBD2. The DNA of the CDR3 is TGTGCCAGCAGCTTGGATGTGCCGGGGACTAGCGAAACCTACGAGCAGTACTTC. Protein: CASSLDVPGTSETYEQYF.